The 5 T cell receptor beta chains given below trace back to one sample, sequenced in a study of blood T cell repertoires in COVID-19. Repertoires were generated with immunoSEQ multiplex PCR, while TCRdb's copy carries only in-frame clones and drops some. The sample has a few hundred thousand clones, around 88% seen once. The sample was PBMCs or T cells enriched from blood (not recorded which). All receptors derive from a woman in her forties who had recovered from COVID-19.

The V and J genes are TRBV12-3 or TRBV12-4 and TRBJ1-5, with 7 bases matching TRBD1. The CDR3 spans 13 residues. J was trimmed by 6 bases and V by 8 bases; bases with no gene match: 7. This chain's CDR3 is CASGISGGQPQHF. In DNA form, the CDR3 reads TGTGCCAGCGGCATATCAGGGGGTCAGCCCCAGCATTTT.

The gene calls are TRBV28 and TRBJ2-7; weak D call: TRBD2 (6 bases). V gave up 8 bases and J gave up 3 bases, with 8 bases separating them. Per the germline V gene, CDR1 is MDHEN and CDR2 is SYDVKM. The CDR3 spans 11 residues. DNA of the CDR3: TGTGCCAGCTGGGGGGACTACGAGCAGTACTTC. This gives the protein CASWGDYEQYF. Combining the CDR3 with reference TRBV28 and TRBJ2-7 gives the whole variable domain DVKVTQSSRYLVKRTGEKVFLECVQDMDHENMFWYRQDPGLGLRLIYFSYDVKMKEKGDIPEGYSVSREKKERFSLILESASTNQTSMYLCASWGDYEQYFGPGTRLTVT.

The rearrangement links TRBV24-1 to TRBJ2-5; 11 bases match TRBD1. V gave up 4 bases and J gave up 5 bases; unmatched junction bases: 11. This CDR3 is built from 17 residues. Looked up from germline, CDR1 is KGHDR and CDR2 is SFDVKD. The CDR3 region is CATSDPRPGQGVETQYF. The CDR3 bases are TGTGCCACCAGTGACCCTAGACCGGGACAGGGGGTGGAGACCCAGTACTTC.

The chain has TRBV21-1 and TRBJ2-5; TRBD2, as called in the table, went unchecked against the DNA. TRBV21-1 is a listed pseudogene. This CDR3 has 16 amino acids. CDR3 nucleotides: TGTGCCAGCAGCAAAGCGCGGAACGGCAGCACGGAGACCCAGTACTTC. This translates into CASSKARNGSTETQYF.

This clone has just a few counts. This chain uses TRBV2 with TRBJ2-7; 7 bases are a match to TRBD1. J gave up 3 bases and V 8 bases, and 4 bases lay outside the gene matches. The CDR3 contains 12 residues. CDR1 and CDR2 from the germline V gene are SNHLY and FYNNEI. CDR3 region: CASRDSVYEQYF. In DNA form, the CDR3 reads TGTGCCAGCCGGGACAGCGTCTACGAGCAGTACTTC. The complete variable domain, with remaining parts taken from reference TRBV2 and TRBJ2-7, reads EPEVTQTPSHQVTQMGQEVILRCVPISNHLYFYWYRQILGQKVEFLVSFYNNEISEKSEIFDDQFSVERPDGSNFTLKIRSTKLEDSAMYFCASRDSVYEQYFGPGTRLTVT.